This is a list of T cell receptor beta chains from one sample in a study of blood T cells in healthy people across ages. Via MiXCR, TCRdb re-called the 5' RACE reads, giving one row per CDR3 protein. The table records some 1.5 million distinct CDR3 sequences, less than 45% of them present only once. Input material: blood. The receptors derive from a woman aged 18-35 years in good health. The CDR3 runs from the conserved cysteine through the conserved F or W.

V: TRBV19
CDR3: CASGTRETQYF

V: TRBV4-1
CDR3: CASSQAPGRTNTEAFF

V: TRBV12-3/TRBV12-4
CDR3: CASSYQTSGTNEQYF

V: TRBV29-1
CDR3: CSVGGSDTQYF

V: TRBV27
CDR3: CASSFGTSGIGNEQFF

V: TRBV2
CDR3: CASSEEGTAGYTF

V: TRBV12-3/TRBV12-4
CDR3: CASSRMYEQYF

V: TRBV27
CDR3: CASSLGEFSEQYF

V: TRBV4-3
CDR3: CASSQWRGTAKNIQYF

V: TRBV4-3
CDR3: CASSPREGPGNTIYF

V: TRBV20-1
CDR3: CSARSPGQGIDTQYF

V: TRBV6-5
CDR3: CASSKTGVHEQYF

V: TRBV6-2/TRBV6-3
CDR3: CAGRESGGTQYNEQFF

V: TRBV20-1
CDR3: CSARDPGQGSGYGYTF

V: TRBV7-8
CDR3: CASSLVVRGANNEQFF

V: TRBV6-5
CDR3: CASKRRAATYNEQFF

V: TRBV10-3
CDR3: CAIRVAGITDTQYF

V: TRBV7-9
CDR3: CASSLLLAGQETQYF

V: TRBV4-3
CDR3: CASSSKVVNTEAFF

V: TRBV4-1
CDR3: CASSQDPYTTGGNQPQHF

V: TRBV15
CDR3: CATSRKDNEQYF

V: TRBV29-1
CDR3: CSVEAWTGGKYGYTF

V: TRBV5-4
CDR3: CASSLAGRGRTEAFF

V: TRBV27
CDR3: CASSFLELGEQYF

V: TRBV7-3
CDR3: CASSFLGTSNGADTQYF

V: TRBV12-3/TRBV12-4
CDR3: CASSLFGTYEQYF

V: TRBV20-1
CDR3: CSARDRVSNSPLHF

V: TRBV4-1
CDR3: CASSQPGQDWTDTQYF

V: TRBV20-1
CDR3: CSASRIDYDYEQYF

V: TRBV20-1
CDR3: CSAIRDRGHEQYF

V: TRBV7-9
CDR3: CASSRYAYGYTF

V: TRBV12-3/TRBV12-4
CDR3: CASSLGRENNEQYF

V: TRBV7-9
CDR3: CASSASATNEKLFF

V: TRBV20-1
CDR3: CSATETYEAFF

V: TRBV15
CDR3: CATSRERGIAEKLFF

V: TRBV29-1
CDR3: CSVEHGGQGIHEQYF

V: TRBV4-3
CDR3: CASSHGTSGIEQYF

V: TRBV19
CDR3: CASSISRGGGQPQHF

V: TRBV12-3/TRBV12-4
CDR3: CASSRLNGMRNEQYF

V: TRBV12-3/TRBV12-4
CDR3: CASNVRGGNQPQHF

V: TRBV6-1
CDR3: CASSEERLRGGTYEQYF

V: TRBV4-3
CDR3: CASSQAGQGAPEAFF

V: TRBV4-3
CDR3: CASSQEWTSGVVEQFF

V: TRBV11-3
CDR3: CASSKGQGETQYF

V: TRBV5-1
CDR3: CASSVQDTSNYGYTF

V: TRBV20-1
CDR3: CSARDWRTDGGYTF

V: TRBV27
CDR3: CASSFSGMVYNEQFF

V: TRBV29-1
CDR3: CSVEGVGSSYNEQFF